These T cell receptor beta chains were read from a single sample in a study of T cell responses to AZD1222 COVID-19 vaccine. The repertoire was sequenced with immunoSEQ multiplex PCR; TCRdb's copy has only in-frame clones and lacks some. The table lists approximately 120,000 clones, around 87% of them singletons. The specimen was peripheral blood, collected on day 0 of AZD1222 vaccination. Receptors originate from an adult in good health. Each CDR3 is given with its conserved first and last residue. Fields, in order: V gene, D gene, J gene, CDR3 protein, CDR3 DNA. The D gene is left open where the match is weak.

>TRBV5-1|NA|TRBJ2-1
CASSRDLHYNEQFF
TGCGCCAGCAGCCGGGATCTCCACTACAATGAGCAGTTCTTC
>TRBV6-2/TRBV6-3|NA|TRBJ1-3
CASSTERFKNFSGNTIYF
TGTGCCAGCAGTACGGAACGCTTCAAAAACTTCTCTGGAAACACCATATATTTT
>TRBV12-3/TRBV12-4|NA|TRBJ1-2
CASTRSLYGYTF
TGTGCCAGCACCCGTTCTCTCTATGGCTACACCTTC
>TRBV5-4|TRBD2|TRBJ2-7
CASSIRTSGPYEQYF
TGTGCCAGCAGCATAAGGACTAGCGGACCCTACGAGCAGTACTTC
>TRBV28|TRBD1|TRBJ2-1
CASSRQGLYEQFF
TGTGCCAGCAGTAGACAGGGGTTGTATGAGCAGTTCTTC
>TRBV3-1/TRBV3-2|NA|TRBJ2-1
CASSQRRSEQFF
TGTGCCAGCAGCCAACGGAGAAGTGAGCAGTTCTTC
>TRBV5-1|TRBD1|TRBJ1-5
CASSLAGGNQPQHF
TGCGCCAGCAGCTTGGCAGGGGGGAATCAGCCCCAGCATTTT
>TRBV5-1|TRBD2|TRBJ2-2
CASRTGTPGLASGELFF
TGCGCCAGCAGGACTGGTACTCCGGGACTAGCATCCGGGGAGCTGTTTTTT
>TRBV5-6|NA|TRBJ1-4
CASSPPGGLREKLFF
TGTGCCAGTTCACCCCCGGGTGGACTGCGAGAAAAACTGTTTTTT
>TRBV27|NA|TRBJ1-3
CASSSMGPGGLSGNTIYF
TGTGCCAGCAGTTCAATGGGGCCTGGGGGGTTGTCTGGAAACACCATATATTTT
>TRBV5-6|NA|TRBJ1-4
CASSGAGSANEKLFF
TGTGCCAGCAGCGGAGCAGGGTCGGCGAATGAAAAACTGTTTTTT
>TRBV9|TRBD2|TRBJ2-7
CASSNPGLASEQYF
TGTGCCAGCAGCAACCCGGGACTAGCGTCCGAGCAGTACTTC
>TRBV7-2|NA|TRBJ1-5
CASSLRQGNQPQHF
TGTGCCAGCAGCTTAAGACAGGGCAATCAGCCCCAGCATTTT
>TRBV4-3|NA|TRBJ2-7
CASSQEGQGPYEQYF
TGCGCCAGCAGCCAAGAGGGCCAGGGGCCCTACGAGCAGTACTTC
>TRBV7-2|NA|TRBJ1-2
CASSIPGVTRGYTF
TGTGCCAGCAGCATCCCAGGGGTGACTCGTGGCTACACCTTC
>TRBV5-1|NA|TRBJ1-1
CASSRIAWGTEAFF
TGCGCCAGCAGCCGGATCGCCTGGGGGACTGAAGCTTTCTTT
>TRBV5-1|TRBD1|TRBJ1-6
CASSLEVRGSSPLHF
TGCGCCAGCAGCTTGGAGGTCAGGGGGTCCTCACCCCTCCACTTT
>TRBV19|NA|TRBJ1-6
CASTLGTAYNSPLHF
TGTGCCAGTACGTTAGGGACGGCCTATAATTCACCCCTCCACTTT
>TRBV5-1|NA|TRBJ1-1
CASSPEVRTEAFF
TGCGCCAGCAGCCCAGAGGTGAGGACTGAAGCTTTCTTT
>TRBV15|NA|TRBJ1-5
CATSRGTAQPQHF
TGTGCCACCAGCAGAGGAACAGCACAGCCCCAGCATTTT
>TRBV5-1|TRBD2|TRBJ2-7
CASSLTSVEQYF
TGCGCCAGCAGCTTGACTAGCGTCGAGCAGTACTTC
>TRBV10-1|TRBD2|TRBJ2-3
CASSEPGLAGPPDTQYF
TGCGCCAGCAGTGAACCCGGACTAGCGGGGCCTCCCGATACGCAGTATTTT
>TRBV27|TRBD2|TRBJ2-1
CASSQRGPGNEQFF
TGTGCCAGCAGCCAGCGGGGCCCGGGGAATGAGCAGTTCTTC
>TRBV30|NA|TRBJ2-7
CAWVGGGGITEQYF
TGTGCCTGGGTTGGCGGTGGAGGGATCACCGAGCAGTACTTC
>TRBV19|NA|TRBJ2-2
CASSIVGDTGELFF
TGTGCCAGTAGTATAGTGGGTGACACCGGGGAGCTGTTTTTT
>TRBV7-9|NA|TRBJ2-3
CASSLDGDAATQYF
TGTGCCAGCAGCTTAGACGGGGATGCGGCCACGCAGTATTTT
>TRBV7-8|NA|TRBJ2-5
CASSLTRGETQYF
TGTGCCAGCAGCTTAACAAGGGGGGAGACCCAGTACTTC
>TRBV5-1|NA|TRBJ2-5
CASSLASGVRETQYF
TGCGCCAGCAGCTTGGCCTCGGGGGTCCGGGAGACCCAGTACTTC
>TRBV7-2|NA|TRBJ2-2
CASSLVGIGRSRELFF
TGTGCCAGCAGCTTAGTGGGAATCGGCCGAAGCCGGGAGCTGTTTTTT
>TRBV5-1|TRBD1|TRBJ2-7
CASKPPRAGGFYEQYF
TGCGCCAGCAAGCCCCCCAGGGCAGGGGGCTTCTACGAGCAGTACTTC
>TRBV11-2|TRBD2|TRBJ2-1
CASSLSGHDSNEQFF
TGTGCCAGCAGCCTTAGCGGGCACGACTCCAATGAGCAGTTCTTC
>TRBV19|NA|TRBJ1-1
CASNLGTQFTEAFF
TGTGCCAGTAATCTAGGGACACAATTCACTGAAGCTTTCTTT
>TRBV10-3|TRBD1|TRBJ1-1
CAIRGQGPPHTEAFF
TGTGCCATCAGGGGACAGGGGCCTCCGCACACTGAAGCTTTCTTT
>TRBV30|NA|TRBJ1-1
CAYGPAGTSEAFF
TGTGCCTACGGACCGGCCGGAACTTCTGAAGCTTTCTTT